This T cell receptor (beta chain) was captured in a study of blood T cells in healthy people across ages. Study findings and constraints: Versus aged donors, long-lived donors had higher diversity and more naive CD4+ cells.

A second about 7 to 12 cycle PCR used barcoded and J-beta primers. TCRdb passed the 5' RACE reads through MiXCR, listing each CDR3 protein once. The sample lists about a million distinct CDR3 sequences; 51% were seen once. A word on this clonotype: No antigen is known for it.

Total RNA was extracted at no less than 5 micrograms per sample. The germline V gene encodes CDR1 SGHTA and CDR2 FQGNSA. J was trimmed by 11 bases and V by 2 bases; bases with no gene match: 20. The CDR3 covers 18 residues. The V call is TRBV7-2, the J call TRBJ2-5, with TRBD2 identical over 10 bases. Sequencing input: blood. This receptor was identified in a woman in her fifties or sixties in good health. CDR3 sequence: CASSLSLAEGLARNEQYF. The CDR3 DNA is TGTGCCAGCAGCTTATCGCTTGCAGAGGGACTAGCGCGGAATGAGCAGTACTTC.